Here is one TCR beta chain with its context. This sample was taken from a study of blood T cell repertoires in COVID-19. Study-wide context: Material from acute and convalescent COVID-19 was sourced from the United States, Italy and Spain. From T cells, B-cell-depleted T cells, or PBMCs came the material, which was cDNA or gDNA.

The data were produced by immunoSEQ multiplex PCR, yet TCRdb's version contains in-frame clones alone and is incomplete. The sample holds about 180,000 clones; 81% are singletons and the top ten take about an eighth. Patients in Seattle were enrolled during active infection, then followed longitudinally. The sequenced sample was peripheral blood. The source is an elderly woman with COVID-19, enrolled during active disease.

The CDR3 spells CASSQGAYEQYF. CDR3 sequence (DNA): TGTGCCAGCAGTCAGGGGGCGTACGAGCAGTACTTC. The genes are TRBV6-2 or TRBV6-3 and TRBJ2-7; 8 bases are shared with TRBD1. Losses at the gene ends were 5 bases for V and 4 bases for J; bases not matched to a gene: 1. CDR3 length: 12 residues. CDR1 and CDR2 (germline): MNHEY, SVGEGT.